This TCR beta chain was sequenced in a study of T cell responses to AZD1222 COVID-19 vaccine. Germline lookup yields CDR1 MNHEY and CDR2 SMNVEV (reference sequence). There are 14 residues in the CDR3. Unmatched junction bases numbered 7, after V lost 4 bases and J lost 7 bases. Points on this clone: Its antigen is still unknown.

The assay was immunoSEQ multiplex PCR, and TCRdb's table has in-frame clones only and misses some. The sample carries 120,000 to 150,000 clones, around 91% recorded once. Study-wide points: Most donors were white British and more were female, and clonal diversity was possibly underestimated.

Sequenced material: peripheral blood, taken on day 0 of AZD1222 vaccination. This chain joins TRBV27 and TRBJ2-1; TRBD2 matches at 7 bases. This receptor was obtained from an adult in good health. CDR3 bases: TGTGCCAGCAGTTATAGCGGGCCCAAAAATGAGCAGTTCTTC. Its translation is CASSYSGPKNEQFF.